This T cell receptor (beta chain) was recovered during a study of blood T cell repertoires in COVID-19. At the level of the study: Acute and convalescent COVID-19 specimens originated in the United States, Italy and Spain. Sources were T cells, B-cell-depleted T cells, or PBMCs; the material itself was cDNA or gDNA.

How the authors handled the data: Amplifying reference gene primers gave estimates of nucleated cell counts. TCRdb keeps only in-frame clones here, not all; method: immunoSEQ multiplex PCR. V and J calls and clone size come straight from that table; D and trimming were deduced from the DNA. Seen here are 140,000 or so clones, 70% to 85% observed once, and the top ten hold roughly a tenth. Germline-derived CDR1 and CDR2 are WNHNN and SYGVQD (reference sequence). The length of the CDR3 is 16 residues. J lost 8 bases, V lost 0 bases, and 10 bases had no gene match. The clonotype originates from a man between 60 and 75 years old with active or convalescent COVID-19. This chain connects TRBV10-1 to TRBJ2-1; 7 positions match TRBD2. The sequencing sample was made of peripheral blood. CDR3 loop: CASSESRGRARDEQFF. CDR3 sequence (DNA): TGCGCCAGCAGTGAGTCTAGAGGGAGGGCTAGGGATGAGCAGTTCTTC.